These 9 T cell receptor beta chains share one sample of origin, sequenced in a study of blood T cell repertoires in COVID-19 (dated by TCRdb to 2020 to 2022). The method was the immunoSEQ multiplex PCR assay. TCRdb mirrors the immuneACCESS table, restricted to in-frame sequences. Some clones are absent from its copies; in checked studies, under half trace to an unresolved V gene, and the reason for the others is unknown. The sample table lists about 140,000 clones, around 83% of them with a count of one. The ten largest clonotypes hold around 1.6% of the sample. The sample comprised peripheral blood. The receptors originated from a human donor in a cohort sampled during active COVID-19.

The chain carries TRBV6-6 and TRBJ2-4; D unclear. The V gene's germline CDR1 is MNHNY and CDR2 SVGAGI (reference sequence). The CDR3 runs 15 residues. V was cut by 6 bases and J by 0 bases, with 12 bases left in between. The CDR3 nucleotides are TGTGCCAGCAGACTCCCTGGGCTAGCCAAAAACATTCAGTACTTC. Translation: CASRLPGLAKNIQYF.

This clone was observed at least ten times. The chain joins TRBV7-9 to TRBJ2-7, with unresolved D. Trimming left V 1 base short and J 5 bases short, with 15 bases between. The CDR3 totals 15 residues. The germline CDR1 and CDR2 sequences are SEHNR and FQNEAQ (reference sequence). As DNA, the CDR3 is TGTGCCAGCAGCTTAGGTGGTTTGAGAGTAGACGAGCAGTACTTC. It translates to CASSLGGLRVDEQYF.

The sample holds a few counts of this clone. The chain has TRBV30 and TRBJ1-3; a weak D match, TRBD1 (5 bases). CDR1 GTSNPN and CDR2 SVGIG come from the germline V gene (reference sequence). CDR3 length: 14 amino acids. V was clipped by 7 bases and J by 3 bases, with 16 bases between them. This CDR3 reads CASQTGGSGNTIYF. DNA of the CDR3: TGTGCCTCCCAGACGGGGGGAAGTGGAAACACCATATATTTT.

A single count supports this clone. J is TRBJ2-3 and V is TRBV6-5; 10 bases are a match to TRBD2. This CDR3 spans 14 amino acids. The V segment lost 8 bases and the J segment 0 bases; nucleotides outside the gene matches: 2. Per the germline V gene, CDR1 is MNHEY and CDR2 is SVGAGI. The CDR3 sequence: CASQTSGSTDTQYF. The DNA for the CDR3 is TGTGCCAGCCAGACTAGCGGGAGCACAGATACGCAGTATTTT.

CDR3: CTPGRSLLEAFF. CDR3 in DNA: TGCACCCCCGGTCGGAGTCTCCTTGAAGCTTTCTTT. The chain is built from TRBV1 and TRBJ1-1. TRBV1 represents a pseudogene. The CDR3 contains 12 residues.

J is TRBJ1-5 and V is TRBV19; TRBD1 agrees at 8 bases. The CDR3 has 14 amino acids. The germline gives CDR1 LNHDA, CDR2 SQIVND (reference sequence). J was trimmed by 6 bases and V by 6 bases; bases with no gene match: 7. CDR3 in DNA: TGTGCCAGTAGCCATGACAGGGGTCTTCAGCCCCAGCATTTT. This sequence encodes CASSHDRGLQPQHF. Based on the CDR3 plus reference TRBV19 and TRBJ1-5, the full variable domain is DGGITQSPKYLFRKEGQNVTLSCEQNLNHDAMYWYRQDPGQGLRLIYYSQIVNDFQKGDIAEGYSVSREKKESFPLTVTSAQKNPTAFYLCASSHDRGLQPQHFGDGTRLSIL.

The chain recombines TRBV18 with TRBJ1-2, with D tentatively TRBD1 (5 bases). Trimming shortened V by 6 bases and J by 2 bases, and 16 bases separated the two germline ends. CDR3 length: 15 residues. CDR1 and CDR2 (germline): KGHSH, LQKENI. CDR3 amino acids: CASSPSGRLNYGYTF. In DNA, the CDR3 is TGTGCCAGCTCCCCTTCAGGGAGGCTAAACTATGGCTACACCTTC.

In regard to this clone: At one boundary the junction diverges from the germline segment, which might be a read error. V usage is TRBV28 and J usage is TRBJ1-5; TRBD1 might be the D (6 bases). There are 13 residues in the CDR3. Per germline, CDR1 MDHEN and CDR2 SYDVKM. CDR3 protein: CASLDSSDQPQHF. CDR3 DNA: TGTGCCAGCCTGGACAGTAGCGATCAGCCCCAGCATTTT.

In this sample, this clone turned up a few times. The CDR3 coding sequence is TGTGCCAGCAGCTTTCAGGGGGCAGAGCAGCCCCAGCATTTT. As protein: CASSFQGAEQPQHF. The chain joins TRBV11-2 to TRBJ1-5, with 8 positions matching TRBD1. V was pared by 3 bases and J by 7 bases, with 5 bases of the junction left unmatched. In germline, CDR1 is SGHAT, CDR2 FQNNGV. This CDR3 is 14 amino acids long.